Listed below are T cell receptor beta chains from one sample, sequenced in a study of T cell responses to AZD1222 COVID-19 vaccine. Assay used: immunoSEQ multiplex PCR; TCRdb lists only in-frame clones, some missing. The table records roughly 190,000 clones, approximately 93% of them present only once. This sample comprised peripheral blood, obtained 28 days after the second AZD1222 dose. These receptor sequences come from an adult who received the AZD1222 COVID-19 vaccine. CDR3s include the opening cysteine and the closing phenylalanine or tryptophan. A D gene is named only where the DNA matches it firmly. Rows may omit the clone size; those that give it use once, few, many or a size class.

d_call: NA
clone_size: NA
v_call: TRBV7-2
j_call: TRBJ2-2
cdr3_nt: TGTGCCAGCAGCTCAGGCCCCCGGGCGAACACCGGGGAGCTGTTTTTT
cdr3_aa: CASSSGPRANTGELFF

d_call: NA
clone_size: NA
v_call: TRBV20-1
j_call: TRBJ2-1
cdr3_nt: TGCAGTGCTAGTACCCGGACAGTTTACAATGAGCAGTTCTTC
cdr3_aa: CSASTRTVYNEQFF

d_call: NA
clone_size: NA
v_call: TRBV7-2
j_call: TRBJ2-3
cdr3_nt: TGTGCCAGCAGCTTAGGGGTGGTGGCAGATACGCAGTATTTT
cdr3_aa: CASSLGVVADTQYF

d_call: NA
clone_size: NA
v_call: TRBV6-1
j_call: TRBJ2-7
cdr3_nt: TGTGCCAGCAGTGAAGAAGTCTTAGGGACCTACGAGCAGTACTTC
cdr3_aa: CASSEEVLGTYEQYF

d_call: NA
clone_size: NA
v_call: TRBV7-2
j_call: TRBJ1-2
cdr3_nt: TGTGCCAGCAGCTTAAATATTCCCGTCTATGGCTACACCTTC
cdr3_aa: CASSLNIPVYGYTF

d_call: TRBD2
clone_size: NA
v_call: TRBV30
j_call: TRBJ2-7
cdr3_nt: TGTGCCTGGACTAGAGACCGGACTAGCGGGAGGGCCTCGCGCCACGAGCAGTACTTC
cdr3_aa: CAWTRDRTSGRASRHEQYF

d_call: TRBD1
clone_size: once
v_call: TRBV7-6
j_call: TRBJ1-6
cdr3_nt: TGTGCCAGCAGCCGGGGACAGAGAGATAATTCACCCCTCCACTTT
cdr3_aa: CASSRGQRDNSPLHF

d_call: NA
clone_size: NA
v_call: TRBV19
j_call: TRBJ1-4
cdr3_nt: TGTGCCAGTATGGACCCGGCTAATGAAAAACTGTTTTTT
cdr3_aa: CASMDPANEKLFF

d_call: TRBD1
clone_size: NA
v_call: TRBV3-1/TRBV3-2
j_call: TRBJ1-4
cdr3_nt: TGTGCCAGCAGCCAAGGACAGGGGGGGACTAATGAAAAACTGTTTTTT
cdr3_aa: CASSQGQGGTNEKLFF

d_call: TRBD2
clone_size: few
v_call: TRBV15
j_call: TRBJ2-1
cdr3_nt: TGTGCCACCAGCCGACAACTTAGGACTAGCGGGAAGAATGAGCAGTTCTTC
cdr3_aa: CATSRQLRTSGKNEQFF

d_call: TRBD2
clone_size: NA
v_call: TRBV5-1
j_call: TRBJ2-5
cdr3_nt: TGCGCCAGCAGCTTGGTCCTAACTAGCGGACAAGAGACCCAGTACTTC
cdr3_aa: CASSLVLTSGQETQYF

d_call: TRBD1
clone_size: NA
v_call: TRBV2
j_call: TRBJ1-4
cdr3_nt: TGTGCCAGCATTAGGGACAGGGCAAATGAAAAACTGTTTTTT
cdr3_aa: CASIRDRANEKLFF

d_call: TRBD1
clone_size: NA
v_call: TRBV6-6
j_call: TRBJ1-1
cdr3_nt: TGTGCCAGCAACCTACGACAGGGTATGAACACTGAAGCTTTCTTT
cdr3_aa: CASNLRQGMNTEAFF

d_call: NA
clone_size: NA
v_call: TRBV7-9
j_call: TRBJ2-3
cdr3_nt: TGTGCCAGCAGCTTCAGGGGAGAAAGGACAGATACGCAGTATTTT
cdr3_aa: CASSFRGERTDTQYF

d_call: NA
clone_size: NA
v_call: TRBV29-1
j_call: TRBJ1-1
cdr3_nt: TGCAGCGTTGTAAGCCTATTGAACACTGAAGCTTTCTTT
cdr3_aa: CSVVSLLNTEAFF

d_call: NA
clone_size: NA
v_call: TRBV9
j_call: TRBJ1-5
cdr3_nt: TGTGCCAGCAGCGCCGGGGACATCTATCAGCCCCAGCATTTT
cdr3_aa: CASSAGDIYQPQHF

d_call: NA
clone_size: NA
v_call: TRBV5-1
j_call: TRBJ2-4
cdr3_nt: TGCGCCAGCAGCTCCCGGCCGGAGGCCAAAAACATTCAGTACTTC
cdr3_aa: CASSSRPEAKNIQYF

d_call: NA
clone_size: NA
v_call: TRBV11-1
j_call: TRBJ2-7
cdr3_nt: TGTGCCAGCAGCTTAGAGATCCAGGGATACGAGCAGTACTTC
cdr3_aa: CASSLEIQGYEQYF

d_call: TRBD2
clone_size: NA
v_call: TRBV4-1
j_call: TRBJ2-1
cdr3_nt: TGCGCCAGCAGCCAAGTTAGCGGGGCTTTCAATGAGCAGTTCTTC
cdr3_aa: CASSQVSGAFNEQFF

d_call: TRBD2
clone_size: NA
v_call: TRBV5-1
j_call: TRBJ2-2
cdr3_nt: TGCGCCAGCAGCTTCGGACTAGCGGGAGGCCTCAACACCGGGGAGCTGTTTTTT
cdr3_aa: CASSFGLAGGLNTGELFF

d_call: TRBD1
clone_size: NA
v_call: TRBV5-4
j_call: TRBJ1-1
cdr3_nt: TGTGCCAGCAGTTCTATAGGGGGCATGAACACTGAAGCTTTCTTT
cdr3_aa: CASSSIGGMNTEAFF

d_call: NA
clone_size: NA
v_call: TRBV18
j_call: TRBJ1-2
cdr3_nt: TGTGCCAGCTCATCACGACACTCAACTAACTATGGCTACACCTTC
cdr3_aa: CASSSRHSTNYGYTF